This is a list of T cell receptor beta chains from one sample in a study of shared clonotypes between healthy human individuals. The assay was immunoSEQ multiplex PCR, and TCRdb's table has in-frame clones only and misses some. The repertoire consists of roughly 1 million clones, with approximately 78% occurring once and the leading ten covering approximately 0.56%. The sequencing input was memory CD4+ T cells from PBMCs. All receptors derive from a young man in good health. Some clones in this sample may be carry-over from other donors' samples. Each CDR3 is given with its conserved first and last residue. Each record gives: D gene, J gene, clone size, CDR3 length, V gene, CDR3 protein, CDR3 DNA. The D gene is left open where the match is weak. Part of the rows lack a size; the others show once, few, many or a class for expanded clones.

d_call: TRBD1
j_call: TRBJ2-7
clone_size: few
cdr3_length: 17
v_call: TRBV14
cdr3_aa: CASSHTDRDRLSVEQYF
cdr3_nt: TGTGCCAGCAGCCACACGGACCGGGACAGGCTATCTGTCGAGCAGTACTTC

d_call: NA
j_call: TRBJ2-5
clone_size: NA
cdr3_length: 14
v_call: TRBV6-5
cdr3_aa: CASSYRRGAETQYF
cdr3_nt: TGTGCCAGCAGTTACCGAAGGGGAGCGGAGACCCAGTACTTC

d_call: TRBD1
j_call: TRBJ2-7
clone_size: once
cdr3_length: 11
v_call: TRBV7-9
cdr3_aa: CAVRTGAEQYF
cdr3_nt: TGTGCCGTACGGACAGGGGCCGAGCAGTACTTC

d_call: NA
j_call: TRBJ2-7
clone_size: few
cdr3_length: 13
v_call: TRBV18
cdr3_aa: CASSPNVIYEQYF
cdr3_nt: TGTGCCAGCTCACCAAATGTTATCTACGAGCAGTACTTC

d_call: TRBD1
j_call: TRBJ1-2
clone_size: NA
cdr3_length: 14
v_call: TRBV28
cdr3_aa: CASSTIGTASGYTF
cdr3_nt: TGTGCCAGCAGTACCATAGGGACAGCCTCTGGCTACACCTTC

d_call: TRBD1
j_call: TRBJ2-4
clone_size: NA
cdr3_length: 14
v_call: TRBV4-1
cdr3_aa: CASSRDRGQNIQYF
cdr3_nt: TGCGCCAGCAGCCGAGACAGGGGACAGAACATTCAGTACTTC

d_call: TRBD1
j_call: TRBJ1-5
clone_size: few
cdr3_length: 16
v_call: TRBV7-3
cdr3_aa: CASSFPGTGGDQPQHF
cdr3_nt: TGTGCCAGCAGCTTCCCCGGGACAGGGGGCGATCAGCCCCAGCATTTT

d_call: TRBD2
j_call: TRBJ2-5
clone_size: NA
cdr3_length: 13
v_call: TRBV5-1
cdr3_aa: CASNLPGGETQYF
cdr3_nt: TGCGCCAGCAACCTCCCGGGGGGAGAGACCCAGTACTTC

d_call: NA
j_call: TRBJ2-7
clone_size: NA
cdr3_length: 16
v_call: TRBV7-2
cdr3_aa: CASSWLSGRTSYEQYF
cdr3_nt: TGTGCCAGCAGCTGGCTGAGTGGGAGGACCTCCTACGAGCAGTACTTC

d_call: NA
j_call: TRBJ2-3
clone_size: few
cdr3_length: 13
v_call: TRBV9
cdr3_aa: CASSVMTQDTQYF
cdr3_nt: TGTGCCAGCAGCGTAATGACGCAAGATACGCAGTATTTT

d_call: NA
j_call: TRBJ1-1
clone_size: few
cdr3_length: 13
v_call: TRBV28
cdr3_aa: CASNPESNTEAFF
cdr3_nt: TGTGCCAGCAATCCGGAATCCAACACTGAAGCTTTCTTT

d_call: NA
j_call: TRBJ2-1
clone_size: few
cdr3_length: 13
v_call: TRBV10-3
cdr3_aa: CAISEGTQNEQFF
cdr3_nt: TGTGCCATCAGTGAAGGGACTCAAAATGAGCAGTTCTTC

d_call: NA
j_call: TRBJ2-3
clone_size: NA
cdr3_length: 13
v_call: TRBV5-1
cdr3_aa: CASSLAEADTQYF
cdr3_nt: TGCGCCAGCAGCTTGGCCGAGGCGGATACGCAGTATTTT

d_call: TRBD1
j_call: TRBJ1-3
clone_size: NA
cdr3_length: 16
v_call: TRBV7-3
cdr3_aa: CASSLGQGSSGNTIYF
cdr3_nt: TGTGCCAGCAGCTTAGGACAGGGGAGCTCTGGAAACACCATATATTTT

d_call: NA
j_call: TRBJ1-5
clone_size: NA
cdr3_length: 15
v_call: TRBV25-1
cdr3_aa: CASSESTGFNQPQHF
cdr3_nt: TGTGCCAGCAGTGAATCGACAGGCTTCAATCAGCCCCAGCATTTT

d_call: NA
j_call: TRBJ2-3
clone_size: NA
cdr3_length: 16
v_call: TRBV7-9
cdr3_aa: CASSWVGRRGTDTQYF
cdr3_nt: TGTGCCAGCAGCTGGGTAGGGAGAAGGGGCACAGATACGCAGTATTTT

d_call: TRBD1
j_call: TRBJ2-1
clone_size: NA
cdr3_length: 15
v_call: TRBV19
cdr3_aa: CASSQDPGQGTEQFF
cdr3_nt: TGTGCCAGTAGTCAAGATCCGGGACAGGGGACTGAGCAGTTCTTC

d_call: TRBD2
j_call: TRBJ2-1
clone_size: few
cdr3_length: 14
v_call: TRBV28
cdr3_aa: CASSSGGVFNEQFF
cdr3_nt: TGTGCCAGCAGCTCGGGGGGGGTCTTCAATGAGCAGTTCTTC

d_call: NA
j_call: TRBJ1-2
clone_size: NA
cdr3_length: 15
v_call: TRBV28
cdr3_aa: CASRRPSGVSYGYTF
cdr3_nt: TGTGCCAGCAGGCGTCCGTCAGGGGTTTCGTATGGCTACACCTTC

d_call: NA
j_call: TRBJ2-2
clone_size: NA
cdr3_length: 13
v_call: TRBV7-8
cdr3_aa: CASSLGRVGELFF
cdr3_nt: TGTGCCAGCAGCTTAGGTCGGGTAGGGGAGCTGTTTTTT

d_call: TRBD2
j_call: TRBJ2-2
clone_size: NA
cdr3_length: 17
v_call: TRBV5-1
cdr3_aa: CASSLGRASGSGGELFF
cdr3_nt: TGCGCCAGCAGCTTGGGCCGGGCTAGCGGGAGTGGCGGGGAGCTGTTTTTT

d_call: TRBD2
j_call: TRBJ2-5
clone_size: NA
cdr3_length: 14
v_call: TRBV5-6
cdr3_aa: CASRLAGGPETQYF
cdr3_nt: TGTGCCAGCAGATTAGCGGGAGGGCCGGAGACCCAGTACTTC

d_call: NA
j_call: TRBJ2-2
clone_size: once
cdr3_length: 10
v_call: TRBV6-1
cdr3_aa: CASSKGELFF
cdr3_nt: TGTGCCAGCAGCAAAGGGGAGCTGTTTTTT

d_call: NA
j_call: TRBJ1-1
clone_size: NA
cdr3_length: 15
v_call: TRBV7-2
cdr3_aa: CASSPRTALNTEAFF
cdr3_nt: TGTGCCAGCAGTCCTCGGACAGCCTTGAACACTGAAGCTTTCTTT

d_call: NA
j_call: TRBJ1-6
clone_size: few
cdr3_length: 13
v_call: TRBV30
cdr3_aa: CACRAEYNSPLHF
cdr3_nt: TGTGCCTGCAGGGCCGAGTATAATTCACCCCTCCACTTT

d_call: TRBD2
j_call: TRBJ2-2
clone_size: NA
cdr3_length: 16
v_call: TRBV28
cdr3_aa: CASRPPGGPSTGELFF
cdr3_nt: TGTGCCAGCAGGCCACCGGGAGGGCCGAGCACCGGGGAGCTGTTTTTT

d_call: NA
j_call: TRBJ2-6
clone_size: NA
cdr3_length: 11
v_call: TRBV7-8
cdr3_aa: CASTGANVLTF
cdr3_nt: TGTGCCAGCACTGGGGCCAACGTCCTGACTTTC

d_call: TRBD2
j_call: TRBJ2-1
clone_size: NA
cdr3_length: 15
v_call: TRBV5-1
cdr3_aa: CASRLLAGAFNEQFF
cdr3_nt: TGCGCCAGCAGATTACTAGCGGGAGCCTTCAATGAGCAGTTCTTC

d_call: TRBD1
j_call: TRBJ1-2
clone_size: NA
cdr3_length: 14
v_call: TRBV6-6
cdr3_aa: CASSIRTGKYGYTF
cdr3_nt: TGTGCCAGCAGTATCAGGACAGGGAAATATGGCTACACCTTC

d_call: TRBD1
j_call: TRBJ2-3
clone_size: few
cdr3_length: 16
v_call: TRBV5-1
cdr3_aa: CASSQTGGIGTDTQYF
cdr3_nt: TGCGCCAGCAGCCAGACAGGGGGCATAGGCACAGATACGCAGTATTTT

d_call: TRBD2
j_call: TRBJ2-7
clone_size: NA
cdr3_length: 16
v_call: TRBV27
cdr3_aa: CASSSGRLIAGHEQYF
cdr3_nt: TGTGCCAGCAGTTCCGGCCGGTTAATAGCGGGACACGAGCAGTACTTC

d_call: TRBD2
j_call: TRBJ2-1
clone_size: NA
cdr3_length: 16
v_call: TRBV9
cdr3_aa: CASSVGRLAGAYEQFF
cdr3_nt: TGTGCCAGCAGCGTAGGTAGACTAGCGGGAGCTTATGAGCAGTTCTTC

d_call: TRBD2
j_call: TRBJ2-1
clone_size: NA
cdr3_length: 14
v_call: TRBV6-6
cdr3_aa: CASSPSGNQNEQFF
cdr3_nt: TGTGCCAGCAGTCCTAGCGGTAACCAGAATGAGCAGTTCTTC

d_call: NA
j_call: TRBJ2-2
clone_size: NA
cdr3_length: 14
v_call: TRBV6-1
cdr3_aa: CASIGGANTGELFF
cdr3_nt: TGTGCCAGCATTGGGGGAGCTAACACCGGGGAGCTGTTTTTT

d_call: NA
j_call: TRBJ1-1
clone_size: few
cdr3_length: 11
v_call: TRBV30
cdr3_aa: CAWSVGRVAFF
cdr3_nt: TGTGCCTGGAGTGTAGGCAGGGTAGCTTTCTTT

d_call: NA
j_call: TRBJ2-7
clone_size: NA
cdr3_length: 14
v_call: TRBV2
cdr3_aa: CASVLGESSYEQYF
cdr3_nt: TGTGCCAGCGTTCTGGGCGAGAGCTCCTACGAGCAGTACTTC

d_call: TRBD1
j_call: TRBJ2-1
clone_size: NA
cdr3_length: 18
v_call: TRBV25-1
cdr3_aa: CASSEGQGAGVVYNEQFF
cdr3_nt: TGTGCCAGCAGTGAAGGACAGGGGGCCGGGGTCGTGTACAATGAGCAGTTCTTC

d_call: NA
j_call: TRBJ1-2
clone_size: many
cdr3_length: 14
v_call: TRBV7-2
cdr3_aa: CASSPYDTAGGYTF
cdr3_nt: TGTGCCAGCAGCCCATACGACACAGCTGGTGGCTACACCTTC

d_call: NA
j_call: TRBJ1-1
clone_size: NA
cdr3_length: 14
v_call: TRBV18
cdr3_aa: CASSPGTVNTEAFF
cdr3_nt: TGTGCCAGCTCACCTGGGACGGTGAACACTGAAGCTTTCTTT

d_call: NA
j_call: TRBJ2-1
clone_size: few
cdr3_length: 14
v_call: TRBV4-1
cdr3_aa: CASSQDDLNNEQFF
cdr3_nt: TGCGCCAGCAGCCAAGATGACCTCAACAATGAGCAGTTCTTC

d_call: TRBD2
j_call: TRBJ2-7
clone_size: NA
cdr3_length: 14
v_call: TRBV28
cdr3_aa: CASSFTSGRYEQYF
cdr3_nt: TGTGCCAGCAGTTTCACTAGCGGGAGATACGAGCAGTACTTC